These 11 T cell receptor beta chains came from one sample sequenced in a study of T cell responses to AZD1222 COVID-19 vaccine (dated by TCRdb to about 2021). In light of the paper, this sample's time point label describes: about 28 days (+/-7) after the second vaccine dose. The library was prepared using the immunoSEQ multiplex PCR assay. This is the immuneACCESS table as TCRdb keeps it, with only in-frame sequences that have V and J called. A part of the clones is gone; compared with another copy, unresolved V genes explain less than half, and the rest is unexplained. The sample data list about 110,000 clones, and about 90% of these were observed just once. The top ten clonotypes cover more than 14% of the sample. This specimen was peripheral blood, taken 28 days after the second AZD1222 dose. These receptors were obtained from an adult who received the AZD1222 COVID-19 vaccine.

The chain carries TRBV3-1 (or the pseudogene TRBV3-2) and TRBJ1-5; no reliable D call. Trimming removed 4 bases from V and 3 bases from J, with 7 bases in between. The germline V gene encodes CDR1 LGHDT and CDR2 YNNKEL (reference sequence). This CDR3 is built from 13 residues. The CDR3 region has the DNA TGTGCCAGCAGCCCCACAGTCAATCAGCCCCAGCATTTT. Amino acid sequence: CASSPTVNQPQHF.

This clone was detected once. The rearrangement uses TRBV24-1 and TRBJ2-5; 10 nucleotides agree with TRBD1. CDR1 is KGHDR, CDR2 SFDVKD, per germline. This CDR3 has 12 residues. Trimming at V came to 7 bases and at J to 5 bases, leaving 0 bases not matched to a gene. CDR3 bases: TGTGCCACCAGGGGACAGGGGGAGACCCAGTACTTC. Its translation: CATRGQGETQYF.

The gene calls are TRBV11-3 and TRBJ2-7; D call uncertain. V gave up 3 bases and J gave up 3 bases, with 6 bases separating them. Germline loops: CDR1 SGHNT, CDR2 YENEEA. The CDR3 is made up of 12 amino acids. CDR3 region: CASSLTSYEQYF. In DNA form, the CDR3 reads TGTGCCAGCAGCTTGACAAGCTACGAGCAGTACTTC.

The chain combines TRBV5-1 with TRBJ2-7, with D possibly TRBD1 on 7 matching bases. V dropped 1 base and J dropped 1 base, with 18 bases sitting between them. The CDR3 contains 17 residues. CDR1 is SGHRS and CDR2 is YFSETQ in the germline V gene. DNA of the CDR3: TGCGCCAGCAGCTTGACTCGCGGGACAGAAAGTTCCTACGAGCAGTACTTC. As protein: CASSLTRGTESSYEQYF. The whole variable domain, filled in from reference TRBV5-1 and TRBJ2-7, reads KAGVTQTPRYLIKTRGQQVTLSCSPISGHRSVSWYQQTPGQGLQFLFEYFSETQRNKGNFPGRFSGRQFSNSRSEMNVSTLELGDSALYLCASSLTRGTESSYEQYFGPGTRLTVT.

The chain combines TRBV7-9 with TRBJ2-7; the D is unclear. Trimming pared 6 bases from V and 1 base from J, leaving 10 bases between. The V gene's germline CDR1 is SEHNR and CDR2 FQNEAQ (reference sequence). This CDR3 has 13 residues. CDR3 nucleotides: TGTGCCAGCAGTTCTACCGGGTCCTACGAGCAGTACTTC. Its protein product is CASSSTGSYEQYF.

The chain couples TRBV6-5 to TRBJ1-2; D is uncertain. Per germline, CDR1 MNHEY and CDR2 SVGAGI. The CDR3 is made up of 14 amino acids. V lost 2 bases to trimming and J lost 9 bases, with 16 bases between them. The chain's CDR3 is CASSYGRASRRYTF. In DNA, the CDR3 is TGTGCCAGCAGTTACGGGAGAGCGAGTCGACGCTACACCTTC.

This clone is medium-sized. The chain joins TRBV10-2 to TRBJ2-2, with D perhaps matching TRBD1 or TRBD2 (5 bases each). V was shortened by 4 bases and J by 1 base, with 13 bases between the two germline ends. The V gene's germline CDR1 is WSHSY and CDR2 SAAADI. CDR3 length: 16 residues. CDR3 sequence reads: CASSGSREQNTGELFF. For the CDR3, the DNA is TGCGCCAGCAGTGGTAGCAGGGAGCAGAACACCGGGGAGCTGTTTTTT.

The V gene is TRBV6-5, the J gene TRBJ1-2; possible D gene TRBD1, 5 bases. The germline gives CDR1 MNHEY, CDR2 SVGAGI. The V end lost 0 bases, the J end lost 4 bases, and 15 bases lay between the germline ends. This CDR3 comprises 16 residues. CDR3 DNA: TGTGCCAGCAGTTACTCCCCGGGGGTCTCGGGCTATGGCTACACCTTC. Its translation is CASSYSPGVSGYGYTF.

The genes are TRBV27 and TRBJ1-3; 7 positions agree with TRBD1. The germline V gene has CDR1 MNHEY and CDR2 SMNVEV (reference sequence). Trimming removed 6 bases from V and 2 bases from J; junction bases left unmatched: 10. This CDR3 has 16 amino acids. The CDR3 nucleotides are TGTGCCAGCAGGTTGACAGGGTCGTTGGCTGGAAACACCATATATTTT. This translates into CASRLTGSLAGNTIYF.

The chain links TRBV29-1 to TRBJ2-1, with D perhaps matching TRBD2 (7 bases). The CDR3 sequence is 14 residues long. From germline, CDR1 is SQVTM and CDR2 ANQGSEA. Trimming pared 6 bases from V and 4 bases from J, leaving 16 bases between. The CDR3 nucleotides are TGCAGCGTCCTTGGGGGGGGCCTTTACAATGAGCAGTTCTTC. Translating gives CSVLGGGLYNEQFF.

The V gene is TRBV28, the J gene TRBJ2-1; 10 nucleotides match TRBD2. The length of the CDR3 is 16 residues. In germline, CDR1 is MDHEN, CDR2 SYDVKM. V gave up 6 bases and J gave up 7 bases; unmatched junction bases: 12. The CDR3 region has the DNA TGTGCCAGCAGCCCGGTCGGGTCTAGCGGGAGAAATGAGCAGTTCTTC. It yields the protein CASSPVGSSGRNEQFF.